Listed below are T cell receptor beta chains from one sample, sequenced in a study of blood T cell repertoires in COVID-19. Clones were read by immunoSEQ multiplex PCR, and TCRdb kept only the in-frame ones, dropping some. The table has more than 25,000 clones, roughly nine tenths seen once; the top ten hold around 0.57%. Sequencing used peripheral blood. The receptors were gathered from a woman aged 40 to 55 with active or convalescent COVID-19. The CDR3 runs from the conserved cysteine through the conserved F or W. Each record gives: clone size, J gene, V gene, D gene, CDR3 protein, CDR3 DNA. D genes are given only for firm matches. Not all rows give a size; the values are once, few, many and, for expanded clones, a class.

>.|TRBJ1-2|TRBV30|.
CAWRNPRSGLQGGYTF
TGTGCCTGGAGGAATCCTCGCTCGGGGCTACAGGGAGGCTACACCTTC
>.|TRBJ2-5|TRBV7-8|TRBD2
CASSFGLAEETQYF
TGTGCCAGCAGCTTTGGACTAGCAGAAGAGACCCAGTACTTC
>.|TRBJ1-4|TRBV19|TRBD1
CASSIAGQGVGLFF
TGTGCCAGTAGTATAGCTGGACAGGGGGTCGGACTGTTTTTT
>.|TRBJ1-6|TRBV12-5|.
CASGLGGGNSPLHF
TGTGCTAGTGGTTTGGGGGGGGGAAATTCACCCCTCCACTTT
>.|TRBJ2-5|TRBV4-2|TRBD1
CASSQGGQGGETQYF
TGTGCCAGCAGCCAAGGGGGACAGGGTGGTGAGACCCAGTACTTC
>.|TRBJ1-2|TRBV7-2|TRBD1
CASSLDVGQGRNGYTF
TGTGCCAGCAGCTTAGACGTGGGACAGGGGAGGAATGGCTACACCTTC
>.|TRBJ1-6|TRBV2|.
CASSEGPGINNSPLHF
TGTGCCAGCAGTGAAGGGCCGGGAATTAATAATTCACCCCTCCACTTT
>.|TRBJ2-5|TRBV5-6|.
CASSLWQQETQYF
TGTGCCAGCAGCTTGTGGCAGCAAGAGACCCAGTACTTC
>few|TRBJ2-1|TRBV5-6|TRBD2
CASSLRTSGHNEQFF
TGTGCCAGCAGCTTGAGGACTAGCGGGCATAATGAGCAGTTCTTC
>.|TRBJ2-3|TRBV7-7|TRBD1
CASSSGTGGADTQYF
TGTGCTAGCAGCTCCGGGACAGGGGGGGCAGATACGCAGTATTTT
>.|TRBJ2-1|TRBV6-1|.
CASSEAPGFEQFF
TGTGCCAGCAGTGAAGCCCCGGGGTTCGAGCAGTTCTTC
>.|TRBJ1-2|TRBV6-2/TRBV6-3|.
CASSGGGYGYTF
TGTGCCAGCAGTGGCGGGGGATATGGCTACACCTTC
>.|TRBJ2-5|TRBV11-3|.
CASRRGVGETQYF
TGTGCCAGCAGACGCGGGGTGGGAGAGACCCAGTACTTC
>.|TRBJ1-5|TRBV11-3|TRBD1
CASSLTGTGQGQPQHF
TGTGCCAGCAGCTTAACCGGGACAGGTCAGGGGCAGCCCCAGCATTTT
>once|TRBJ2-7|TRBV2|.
CASSDVRTGAYEQYF
TGTGCCAGCAGTGATGTCCGGACGGGGGCCTACGAGCAGTACTTC
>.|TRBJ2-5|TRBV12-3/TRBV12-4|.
CASSSQPGGANF
TGTGCCAGCAGTTCCCAACCGGGGGGCGCCAACTTC
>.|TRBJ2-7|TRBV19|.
CASSTALPGEQYF
TGTGCCAGTAGTACCGCCCTACCGGGCGAGCAGTACTTC
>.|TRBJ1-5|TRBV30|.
CAWSKGELYSNQPQHF
TGTGCCTGGAGTAAGGGAGAGTTATATAGCAATCAGCCCCAGCATTTT
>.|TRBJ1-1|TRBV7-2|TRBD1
CASSSTGVGTEAFF
TGTGCCAGCAGCTCGACAGGGGTGGGGACTGAAGCTTTCTTT
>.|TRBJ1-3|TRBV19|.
CASSSSGGNTIYF
TGTGCCAGTAGCTCCTCGGGGGGAAACACCATATATTTT
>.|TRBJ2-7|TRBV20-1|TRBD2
CSASVGLGLGAYEQYF
TGCAGTGCTAGTGTTGGACTAGGTCTGGGAGCCTACGAGCAGTACTTC
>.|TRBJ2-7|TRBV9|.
CASSVGGTSSSYEQYF
TGTGCCAGCAGCGTAGGTGGGACTTCGAGCTCCTACGAGCAGTACTTC
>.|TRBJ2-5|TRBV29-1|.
CSEKPVNFQETQYF
TGCAGCGAAAAACCGGTGAACTTCCAAGAGACCCAGTACTTC
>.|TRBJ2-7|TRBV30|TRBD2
CACLVAGGPQEQYF
TGTGCCTGCCTAGTAGCGGGGGGCCCTCAGGAGCAGTACTTC
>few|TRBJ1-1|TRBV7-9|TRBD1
CASSLTGTHTEAFF
TGTGCCAGCAGCCTGACAGGGACTCACACTGAAGCTTTCTTT
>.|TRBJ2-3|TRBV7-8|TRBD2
CASSSNSAGGPGDTQYF
TGTGCCAGCAGCTCTAACTCAGCGGGAGGGCCGGGAGATACGCAGTATTTT
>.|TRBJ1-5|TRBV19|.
CASSAEGLVNQPQHF
TGTGCCAGTAGCGCGGAGGGGCTCGTCAATCAGCCCCAGCATTTT
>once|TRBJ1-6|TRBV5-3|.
CARSLALPRGNNSPLHF
TGTGCCAGAAGCTTGGCCCTTCCCAGGGGCAATAATTCACCCCTCCACTTT
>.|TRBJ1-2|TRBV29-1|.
CSVVLGDDGYTF
TGCAGCGTTGTCTTGGGAGATGATGGCTACACCTTC
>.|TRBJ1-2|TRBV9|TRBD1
CASSVGWAGGHPGYTF
TGTGCCAGCAGCGTAGGTTGGGCAGGGGGCCACCCGGGCTACACCTTC
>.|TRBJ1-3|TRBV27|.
CASSPTGWESGNTIYF
TGTGCCAGCAGTCCCACAGGGTGGGAGTCTGGAAACACCATATATTTT
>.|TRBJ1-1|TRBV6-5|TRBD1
CASSYGRQGDTEAFF
TGTGCCAGCAGTTACGGCCGACAGGGGGACACTGAAGCTTTCTTT